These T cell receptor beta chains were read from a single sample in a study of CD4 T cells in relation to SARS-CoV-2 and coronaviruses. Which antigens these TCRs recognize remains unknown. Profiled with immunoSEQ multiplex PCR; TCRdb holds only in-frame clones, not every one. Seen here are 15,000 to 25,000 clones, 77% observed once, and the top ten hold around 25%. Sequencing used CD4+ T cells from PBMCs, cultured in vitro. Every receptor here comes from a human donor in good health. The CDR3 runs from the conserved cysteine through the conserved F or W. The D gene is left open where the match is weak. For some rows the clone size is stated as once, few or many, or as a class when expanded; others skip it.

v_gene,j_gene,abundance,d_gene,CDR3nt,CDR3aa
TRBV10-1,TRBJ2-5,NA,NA,TGCGCCAGCAGCCGCGACCCGGGCGAGACCCAGTACTTC,CASSRDPGETQYF
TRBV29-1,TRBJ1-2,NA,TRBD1,TGCAGCGCCGACCGGGGACAGGGCCCCTATGGCTACACCTTC,CSADRGQGPYGYTF
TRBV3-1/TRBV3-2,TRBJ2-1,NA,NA,TGTGCCAGCAGCCCCCCGGGACTCCAAAATGAGCAGTTCTTC,CASSPPGLQNEQFF
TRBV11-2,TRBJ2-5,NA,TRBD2,TGTGCTACAGCGGGAGGGGTTGAGACCCAGTACTTC,CATAGGVETQYF
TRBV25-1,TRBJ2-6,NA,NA,TGTGCCAGCAGTAGTGGAGGCCCTAGCTCTGGGGCCAACGTCCTGACTTTC,CASSSGGPSSGANVLTF
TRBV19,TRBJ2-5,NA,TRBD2,TGTGCCAGTAGTACCGGGACTAGCGGGATGGAGACCCAGTACTTC,CASSTGTSGMETQYF
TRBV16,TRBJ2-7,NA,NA,TGTGCCAGCGCCAGACACTCGGCCGTCTACGAGCAGTACTTC,CASARHSAVYEQYF
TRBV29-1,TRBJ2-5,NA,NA,TGCAGCGTTGCCCAGGGATCCGGTGGAGAGACCCAGTACTTC,CSVAQGSGGETQYF
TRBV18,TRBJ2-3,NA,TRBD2,TGTGCCAGCTCAGCAGAACTAGCGGCGCAGTATTTT,CASSAELAAQYF
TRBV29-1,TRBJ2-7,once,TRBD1,TGCAGCGGGCGGACAGGGCGCTACGAGCAGTACTTC,CSGRTGRYEQYF
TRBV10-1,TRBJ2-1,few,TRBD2,TGCGCCAGCATCCTGGGACTAGCGGGAGGGCCTGGCTCCTACAATGAGCAGTTCTTC,CASILGLAGGPGSYNEQFF
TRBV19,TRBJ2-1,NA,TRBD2,TGTGCCAGTAGTATAGTTGGAACGGGAGGGTACAATGAGCAGTTCTTC,CASSIVGTGGYNEQFF
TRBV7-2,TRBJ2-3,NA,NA,TGTGCCAGCACCCGGTGGGGGGGGGCTCAGGGTACGCAGTATTTT,CASTRWGGAQGTQYF
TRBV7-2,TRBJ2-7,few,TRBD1,TGTGCCAGCAGCTTCGGGACAGGCAACTACGAGCAGTACTTC,CASSFGTGNYEQYF
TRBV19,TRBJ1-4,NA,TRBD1,TGTGCCAGTCTAAATGACAGGGAGGGGATGGAAAAACTGTTTTTT,CASLNDREGMEKLFF
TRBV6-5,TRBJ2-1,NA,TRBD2,TGTGCCAACGGGGCTAGCGGGGCGGCCTACAATGAGCAGTTCTTC,CANGASGAAYNEQFF
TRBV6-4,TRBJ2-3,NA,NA,TGTGCCAGCAGTGAGGAGTTAACAGATACGCAGTATTTT,CASSEELTDTQYF
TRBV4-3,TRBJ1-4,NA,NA,TGCGCCAGCAGCCAAGGGGGGCAGAGGGGTGAAAAACTGTTTTTT,CASSQGGQRGEKLFF
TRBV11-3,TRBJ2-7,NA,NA,TGTGCCAGCAGCTTGGGTGGGAGGTCCGAGCAGTACTTC,CASSLGGRSEQYF
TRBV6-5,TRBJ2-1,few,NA,TGTGCCAGCAGTAATTGGGACTTCAATGAGCAGTTCTTC,CASSNWDFNEQFF
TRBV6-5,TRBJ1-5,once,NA,TGTGCCAGCAGTCCCCGGGGGCGAGGAAATCAGCCCCAGCATTTT,CASSPRGRGNQPQHF
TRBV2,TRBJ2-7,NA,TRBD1,TGTGCCAGCAGCGGGACAGGGCGCTACGAGCAGTACTTC,CASSGTGRYEQYF
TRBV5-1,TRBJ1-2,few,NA,TGCGCCAGCAGCCCGACACAGGGACCCTATGGCTACACCTTC,CASSPTQGPYGYTF
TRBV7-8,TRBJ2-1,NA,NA,TGTGCCAGCAGCTTAGTGCTATCGCGGTACAATGAGCAGTTCTTC,CASSLVLSRYNEQFF
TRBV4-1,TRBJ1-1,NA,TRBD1,TGCGCCAGCAGCCAACTAAGGGGAACAGGGGGGCCGAGAACTGAAGCTTTCTTT,CASSQLRGTGGPRTEAFF
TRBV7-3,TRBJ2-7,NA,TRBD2,TGTGCCAGCAGCTCGGGACTAGCGGGAGTTGGGGAGCAGTACTTC,CASSSGLAGVGEQYF
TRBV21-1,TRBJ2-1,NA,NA,TGTGCCAGCACCCAAAGTGGGGACAGGGGGGGCAATGAGCAGTTCTTC,CASTQSGDRGGNEQFF
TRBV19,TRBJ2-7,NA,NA,TGTGCCAGTAGTACACTACAAGGGGGGGGCTTCGGAGAGCAGTACTTC,CASSTLQGGGFGEQYF
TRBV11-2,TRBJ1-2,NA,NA,TGTGCCAGCAGTTCGCGCAGGGAGAACTATGGCTACACCTTC,CASSSRRENYGYTF
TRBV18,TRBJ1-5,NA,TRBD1,TGTGCCAGCTCACCCGGGACAGGCCCTAATCAGCCCCAGCATTTT,CASSPGTGPNQPQHF
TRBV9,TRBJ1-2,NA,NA,TGTGCCAGCAGCGTAGCAGAGGGGACCTTTAATTATGGCTACACCTTC,CASSVAEGTFNYGYTF
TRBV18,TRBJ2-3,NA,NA,TGTGCCAGCTCACCAATTGGGGGAGAGGGTTATTTT,CASSPIGGEGYF
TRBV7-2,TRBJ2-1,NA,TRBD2,TGTGCCAGCAGCTTAACCAGCGGGAACTACAATGAGCAGTTCTTC,CASSLTSGNYNEQFF
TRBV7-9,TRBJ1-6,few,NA,TGTGCCAGCAGCTTAGCCGCCGGTAGGGATTCACCCCTCCACTTT,CASSLAAGRDSPLHF
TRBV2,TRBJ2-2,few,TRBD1,TGTGCCAGCACAGAACAGGGACAGGGGGGCACCGGGGAGCTGTTTTTT,CASTEQGQGGTGELFF
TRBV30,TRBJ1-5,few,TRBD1,TGTGCCTGGAGCCTTAGGGGAGGGGGCGGCAATCAGCCCCAGCATTTT,CAWSLRGGGGNQPQHF
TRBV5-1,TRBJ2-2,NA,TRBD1,TGCGCCAGCGGGACAGGATCCAACACCGGGGAGCTGTTTTTT,CASGTGSNTGELFF
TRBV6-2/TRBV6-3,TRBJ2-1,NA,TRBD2,TGTGCCAGCACTTATAGCGGGAGGGGATACAATGAGCAGTTCTTC,CASTYSGRGYNEQFF
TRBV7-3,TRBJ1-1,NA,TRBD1,TGTGCCAGCCGCCGGGACAGGGGGCACACTGAAGCTTTCTTT,CASRRDRGHTEAFF
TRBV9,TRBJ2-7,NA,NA,TGTGCCAGCAGCGCCGGGGGACAGATGGAGCATGGGCAGTACTTC,CASSAGGQMEHGQYF
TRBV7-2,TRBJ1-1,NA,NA,TGTGCCAGCAGTTTAAGACCGGGGGGGAAGAACACTGAAGCTTTCTTT,CASSLRPGGKNTEAFF
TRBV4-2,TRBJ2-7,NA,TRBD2,TGTGCCAGCAGCCAAGATTCTGCGGCGGCTAGCGGGAGGTACGAGCAGTACTTC,CASSQDSAAASGRYEQYF
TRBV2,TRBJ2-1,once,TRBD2,TGTGCCAGCTCCTTAGGACTAGCGGGACTTAATGAGCAGTTCTTC,CASSLGLAGLNEQFF
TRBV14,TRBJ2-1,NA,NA,TGTGCCAGCAGCCATTCGTTGGGGAGCTCCTACAATGAGCAGTTCTTC,CASSHSLGSSYNEQFF
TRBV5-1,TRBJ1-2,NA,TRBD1,TGCGCCAGCAGCTTGGGGGACAGGGGGGTCGATGGCTACACCTTC,CASSLGDRGVDGYTF
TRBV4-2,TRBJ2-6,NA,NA,TGTGCCAGCAGCCAAGGGGGCCGCTTGAGCTCTGGGGCCAACGTCCTGACTTTC,CASSQGGRLSSGANVLTF
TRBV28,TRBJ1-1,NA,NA,TGTGCCAGCAGTTTTAAGTTTTCAGCTTTCTTT,CASSFKFSAFF
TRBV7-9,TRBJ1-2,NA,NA,TGTGCCAGCAGCTTAGGAGGTGGTGAGGGAGGGGACTATGGCTACACCTTC,CASSLGGGEGGDYGYTF
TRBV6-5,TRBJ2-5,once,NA,TGTGCCAGCAGTTACTCGATAGAGACCCAGTACTTC,CASSYSIETQYF
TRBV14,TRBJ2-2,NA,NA,TGTGCCAGCAGAATGGCGGGGGCTACGAACACCGGGGAGCTGTTTTTT,CASRMAGATNTGELFF
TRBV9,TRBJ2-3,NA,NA,TGTGCCAGCAGCGCCTCTGGGGGGACTAGCACAGATACGCAGTATTTT,CASSASGGTSTDTQYF
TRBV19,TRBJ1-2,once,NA,TGTGCCAGTAGTGAAATACAGGGCGATGGCTACACCTTC,CASSEIQGDGYTF
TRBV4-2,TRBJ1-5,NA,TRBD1,TGTGCCAGCAGCCAAGATCTTACAGGGGCAAGCAATCAGCCCCAGCATTTT,CASSQDLTGASNQPQHF
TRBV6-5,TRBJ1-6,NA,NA,TGTGCCAGCAGTTTGACTCTAAAGGGTTCACCCCTCCACTTT,CASSLTLKGSPLHF
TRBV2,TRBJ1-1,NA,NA,TGTGCCAGCAGTGGGGAGGGTGTGACTGAAGCTTTCTTT,CASSGEGVTEAFF
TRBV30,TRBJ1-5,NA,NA,TGTGCCTGGAGGAATCAGGGAAGGGGTCAGCCCCAGCATTTT,CAWRNQGRGQPQHF
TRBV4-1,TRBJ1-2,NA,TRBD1,TGCGCCAGCAGCCCAGGACAGGGGGGATCCCCCATCTATGGCTACACCTTC,CASSPGQGGSPIYGYTF
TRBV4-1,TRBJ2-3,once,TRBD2,TGCGCCAGCAGCCACACGAGCGGGGGCCGCACAGATACGCAGTATTTT,CASSHTSGGRTDTQYF
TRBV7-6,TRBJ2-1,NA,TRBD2,TGTGCCAGCAGCCTCCACCGGGACTACTTCAATGAGCAGTTCTTC,CASSLHRDYFNEQFF